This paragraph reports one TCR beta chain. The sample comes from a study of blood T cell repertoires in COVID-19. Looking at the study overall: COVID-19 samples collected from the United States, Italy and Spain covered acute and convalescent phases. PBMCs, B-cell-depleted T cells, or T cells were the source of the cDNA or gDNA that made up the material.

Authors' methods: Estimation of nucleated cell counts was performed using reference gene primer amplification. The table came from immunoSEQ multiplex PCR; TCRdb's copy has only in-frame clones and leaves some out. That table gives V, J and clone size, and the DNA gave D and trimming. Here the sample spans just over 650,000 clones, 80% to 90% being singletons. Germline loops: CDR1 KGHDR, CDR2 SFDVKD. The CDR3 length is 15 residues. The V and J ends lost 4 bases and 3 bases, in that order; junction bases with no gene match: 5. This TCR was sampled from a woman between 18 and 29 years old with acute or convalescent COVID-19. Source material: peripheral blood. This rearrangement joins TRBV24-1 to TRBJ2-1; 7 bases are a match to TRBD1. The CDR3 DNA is TGTGCCACCAGTGACCGGGACAGAGTCTACAATGAGCAGTTCTTC. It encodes CATSDRDRVYNEQFF.